This TCR beta chain was profiled in a study of blood T cell repertoires in COVID-19. The wider study: T cells, B-cell-depleted T cells, or PBMCs supplied cDNA or gDNA.

Only in-frame clones appear in the TCRdb table, and some are missing; sequencing was by immunoSEQ multiplex PCR. The sample comprises 350,000 or so clones, 85% to 90% of which are singletons, and 0.85% to 1.3% rests with the top ten. Participants came from about 23 US areas, aged about 18 to 95 years. Contact with a PCR-confirmed or clinician-diagnosed COVID-19 case occurred within 2 weeks of entry. The junction had 5 bases not matched to a gene; V was cut back by 0 bases and J by 10 bases. There are 14 residues in the CDR3. Germline V gene sequence: CDR1 SGHRS, CDR2 YFSETQ. The receptor comes from a woman in her thirties who had been exposed to COVID-19. Sequencing input: PBMCs or T cells enriched from blood (not recorded which). V is TRBV5-1 and J is TRBJ2-1; 9 positions match TRBD2. For the CDR3, the DNA is TGCGCCAGCAGCTTGGTCGTAGCGGGAGTGGAGCAGTTCTTC. This codes for CASSLVVAGVEQFF.